The clone carrying this TCR beta chain was seen many times. Its matching antigen is unknown. The CDR3 spans 14 residues. Between the trimmed V and J ends, which lost 5 bases and 4 bases, there was a span of 14 bases. The data originate from a study of identical twins. The authors used template switching to add a universal primer site and gave cDNA unique molecular identifiers. In TCRdb, the 5' RACE reads were re-called with MiXCR into one record per CDR3 protein. The table includes 140,000 to 150,000 distinct CDR3 sequences, 3% to 4.5% detected once. The study, taken as a whole, reports: In zero-insertion analyses, partial confounding could arise from invariant MAIT and iNKT cells.

Sequencing was performed on memory T cells sorted from blood. The chain is built from TRBV12-3 or TRBV12-4 and TRBJ2-5; the D call may be TRBD1 or TRBD2 (5 bases each). This TCR derives from a man aged 18 to 29 in good health. CDR3 bases: TGTGCCAGCAGTACCAGGGTAGGAGGAGAGACCCAGTACTTC. It encodes CASSTRVGGETQYF.